These 12 T cell receptor beta chains share one sample of origin, sequenced in a study of cytomegalovirus exposure and HLA in healthy donors. PCR used 60 Vbeta primers and 13 Jbeta primers. The table came from immunoSEQ multiplex PCR; TCRdb's copy has only in-frame clones and leaves some out. Of 190,000 or so clones listed, around four fifths were seen once; the top ten hold over 1.5%. The sequenced material came from PBMCs. The receptors were sampled from a man aged 50 to 59 in good health and CMV-seronegative.

This clone appeared a few times. The genes are TRBV5-5 and TRBJ2-1, with D uncertain. Germline V gene lookup returns CDR1 SGHKS and CDR2 YYEKEE (reference sequence). The CDR3 is 10 residues long. V was pared by 6 bases and J by 9 bases, with 7 bases between. CDR3 loop: CASKSSEQFF. DNA for the CDR3: TGTGCCAGCAAATCCAGTGAGCAGTTCTTC.

Details on this clone: The junction shows a germline mismatch at one end, possibly a read error. The V call is TRBV7-9, the J call TRBJ2-7, with TRBD1 matching over 8 bases. CDR1 and CDR2 from the germline V gene are SEHNR and FQNEAQ (reference sequence). This CDR3 spans 13 amino acids. The CDR3 DNA sequence: TGTTCCAGCAGTCTCAGGGGGCTCGACGAGCAGTACTTC. It is translated as CSSSLRGLDEQYF.

V usage is TRBV7-2 and J usage is TRBJ1-2, with D possibly matching TRBD1 (6 bases). This CDR3 is 14 amino acids long. V was clipped by 2 bases and J by 8 bases, with 15 bases between them. Germline CDR1 is SGHTA and CDR2 is FQGNSA. CDR3 nucleotide sequence: TGTGCCAGCAGCTTAACAACAGGGAAAAGGGGCTACACCTTC. It encodes CASSLTTGKRGYTF.

The chain couples TRBV10-3 to TRBJ2-5; TRBD2 aligns across 8 bases. The CDR3 is 13 amino acids. Looked up from germline, CDR1 is ENHRY and CDR2 is SYGVKD. Unmatched junction bases numbered 4, after V lost 5 bases and J lost 5 bases. The CDR3 region has the DNA TGTGCCATCAGTTCCCAGCGGGAGGAGACCCAGTACTTC. Its protein is CAISSQREETQYF.

This chain connects TRBV6-5 to TRBJ2-6, with no clear D. Germline loops: CDR1 MNHEY, CDR2 SVGAGI. The CDR3 contains 15 residues. V was shortened by 2 bases and J by 2 bases, with 7 bases between the two germline ends. CDR3 loop: CASSYNMAGANVLTF. Written as DNA, the CDR3 is TGTGCCAGCAGTTACAACATGGCTGGGGCCAACGTCCTGACTTTC.

This clone appeared once. The rearrangement links TRBV30 to TRBJ1-1; 9 nucleotides agree with TRBD1. Losses at the gene ends were 7 bases for V and 5 bases for J; bases not matched to a gene: 8. The CDR3 runs 13 residues. In germline, CDR1 is GTSNPN, CDR2 SVGIG (reference sequence). CDR3 bases: TGTGCCTACAACAGGGGGCAGAGAACTGAAGCTTTCTTT. Translation: CAYNRGQRTEAFF.

This clone was picked up a small number of times. This sequence joins TRBV18 and TRBJ1-1, with 10 bases that match TRBD1. Germline CDR1 KGHSH, CDR2 LQKENI. With 3 bases clipped from V and 4 bases from J, the junction kept 5 bases outside the gene matches. The CDR3 extends over 15 amino acids. The CDR3 protein is CASSPGQGRSTEAFF. CDR3 coding DNA: TGTGCCAGCTCACCGGGACAGGGGAGGTCCACTGAAGCTTTCTTT.

This sequence joins TRBV9 and TRBJ2-5, with TRBD2 as a possible D gene (5 bases). This CDR3 contains 16 residues. The V gene's germline CDR1 is SGDLS and CDR2 YYNGEE. V lost 4 bases to trimming and J lost 5 bases, with 21 bases between them. CDR3 DNA: TGTGCCAGCAGCCCCCATCCCCCGGGGTTTGGGGAGACCCAGTACTTC. Its protein is CASSPHPPGFGETQYF.

The chain carries TRBV5-6 and TRBJ2-2, with 9 positions matching TRBD1. V shed 4 bases and J 1 base; nucleotides not matched to a gene: 5. Germline CDR1 and CDR2: SGHDT and YYEEEE. The CDR3 is 16 amino acids. The CDR3 loop is CASSRAGQGNTGELFF. The CDR3 coding sequence is TGTGCCAGCAGCCGCGCGGGACAGGGGAACACCGGGGAGCTGTTTTTT.

The chain links TRBV12-5 to TRBJ2-2; D gene unclear. The CDR3 has 12 amino acids. Germline values: CDR1 LGHNT, CDR2 FRNRAP. Trimming stripped 3 bases from V and 6 bases from J, with 5 bases between. This CDR3 is CASGFEAGELFF. CDR3 coding DNA: TGTGCTAGTGGTTTTGAGGCCGGGGAGCTGTTTTTT. The complete variable domain, with remaining parts taken from reference TRBV12-5 and TRBJ2-2, reads DARVTQTPRHKVTEMGQEVTMRCQPILGHNTVFWYRQTMMQGLELLAYFRNRAPLDDSGMPKDRFSAEMPDATLATLKIQPSEPRDSAVYFCASGFEAGELFFGEGSRLTVL.

Here the CDR3 reads CASSKGEQMETQYF. The CDR3 DNA sequence: TGTGCCAGCTCGAAGGGAGAACAGATGGAGACCCAGTACTTC. V is TRBV2 and J is TRBJ2-5; D is possibly TRBD2 (5 bases). With 8 bases removed from V and 5 bases from J, the gap between germline ends came to 18 bases. Germline-derived CDR1 and CDR2 are SNHLY and FYNNEI. The CDR3 loop spans 14 amino acids. The variable domain in full, with the rest retrieved from reference TRBV2 and TRBJ2-5, is EPEVTQTPSHQVTQMGQEVILRCVPISNHLYFYWYRQILGQKVEFLVSFYNNEISEKSEIFDDQFSVERPDGSNFTLKIRSTKLEDSAMYFCASSKGEQMETQYFGPGTRLLVL.

This clone is a singleton in its sample. The junction departs from the called germline gene at one end, perhaps through a read error. This chain connects TRBV7-9 to TRBJ1-2; a possible D gene is TRBD1 (5 bases). This CDR3 has 14 amino acids. CDR1 and CDR2 from the germline V gene are SEHNR and FQNEAQ (reference sequence). CDR3 DNA: TGTTCCAGCAGCTTATTCAGGGTTGGGTATGGCTACACCTTC. Protein sequence: CSSSLFRVGYGYTF.